This TCR beta chain stems from a study of human T cells and chemical hapten exposure. The time point denotes: patch test 1, 2 weeks after DPC sensitization. Noted treatment: therapeutic diphenylcyclopropenone sensitization with weekly scalp DPC. Germline assignment: CDR1 MNHEY and CDR2 SVGEGT. This CDR3 region has 13 residues. Deletions cut 6 bases from V and 1 base from J, with 9 bases between. This clonotype was seen many times. TCRdb re-analysed the RACE reads in MiXCR, keeping a single row per CDR3 protein. The sample yields some 340,000 distinct CDR3 sequences, around 7% seen once. This specimen consisted of whole blood, obtained in connection with sensitization to the hapten diphenylcyclopropenone (DPC). The rearrangement joins TRBV6-2 or TRBV6-3 to TRBJ1-1; D is unclear. The receptor's source is a woman aged 18-35 years with alopecia areata. Some clones in this sample may be carry-over from other donors' samples. In DNA, the CDR3 is TGTGCCAGCAGCACGTACAAGAACACTGAAGCTTTCTTT. This codes for CASSTYKNTEAFF.